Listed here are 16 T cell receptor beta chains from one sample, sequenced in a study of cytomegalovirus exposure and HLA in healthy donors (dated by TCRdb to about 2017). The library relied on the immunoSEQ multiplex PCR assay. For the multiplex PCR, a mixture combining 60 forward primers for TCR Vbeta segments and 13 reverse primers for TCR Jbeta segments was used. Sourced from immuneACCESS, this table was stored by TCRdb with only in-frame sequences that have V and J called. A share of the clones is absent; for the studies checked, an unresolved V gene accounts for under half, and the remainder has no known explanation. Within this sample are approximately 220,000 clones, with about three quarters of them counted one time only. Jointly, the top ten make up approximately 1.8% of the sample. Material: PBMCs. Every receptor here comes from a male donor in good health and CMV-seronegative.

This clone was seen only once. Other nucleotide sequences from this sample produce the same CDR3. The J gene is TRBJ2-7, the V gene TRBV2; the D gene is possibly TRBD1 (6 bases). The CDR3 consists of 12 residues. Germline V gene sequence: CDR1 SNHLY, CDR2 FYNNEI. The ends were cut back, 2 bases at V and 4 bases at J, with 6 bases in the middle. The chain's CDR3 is CASSEQGYEQYF. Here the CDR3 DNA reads TGTGCCAGCAGTGAACAGGGGTACGAGCAGTACTTC.

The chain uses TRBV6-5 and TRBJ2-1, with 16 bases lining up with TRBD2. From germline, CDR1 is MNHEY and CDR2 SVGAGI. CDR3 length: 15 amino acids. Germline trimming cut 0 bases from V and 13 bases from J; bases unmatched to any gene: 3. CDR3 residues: CASSYSGLAGGPQFF. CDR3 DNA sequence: TGTGCCAGCAGTTACTCGGGACTAGCGGGGGGGCCCCAGTTCTTC.

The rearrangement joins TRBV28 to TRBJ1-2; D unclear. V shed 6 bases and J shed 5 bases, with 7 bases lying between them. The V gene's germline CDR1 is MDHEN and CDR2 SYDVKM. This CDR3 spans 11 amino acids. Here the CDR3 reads CASSRYYGYTF. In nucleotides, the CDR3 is TGTGCCAGCAGCCGGTATTATGGCTACACCTTC.

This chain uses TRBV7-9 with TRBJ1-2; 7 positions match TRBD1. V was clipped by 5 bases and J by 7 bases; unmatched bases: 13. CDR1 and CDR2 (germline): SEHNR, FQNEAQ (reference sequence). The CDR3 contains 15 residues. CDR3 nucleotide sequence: TGTGCCAGCAGCGGCAGGGACAGCCCATTAAGTGGCTACACCTTC. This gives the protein CASSGRDSPLSGYTF.

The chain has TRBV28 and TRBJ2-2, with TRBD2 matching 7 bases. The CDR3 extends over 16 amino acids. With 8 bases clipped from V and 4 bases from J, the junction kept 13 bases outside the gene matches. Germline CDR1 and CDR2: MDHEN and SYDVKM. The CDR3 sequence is CASASPSGIGTGELFF. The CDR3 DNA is TGTGCCAGCGCCTCCCCCAGCGGGATCGGCACCGGGGAGCTGTTTTTT.

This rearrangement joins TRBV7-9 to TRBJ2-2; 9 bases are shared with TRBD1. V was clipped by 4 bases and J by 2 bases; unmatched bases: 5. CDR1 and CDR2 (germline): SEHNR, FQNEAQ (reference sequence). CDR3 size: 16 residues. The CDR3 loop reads CASSSNRGLNTGELFF. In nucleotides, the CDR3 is TGTGCCAGCAGCTCCAACAGGGGGCTTAACACCGGGGAGCTGTTTTTT.

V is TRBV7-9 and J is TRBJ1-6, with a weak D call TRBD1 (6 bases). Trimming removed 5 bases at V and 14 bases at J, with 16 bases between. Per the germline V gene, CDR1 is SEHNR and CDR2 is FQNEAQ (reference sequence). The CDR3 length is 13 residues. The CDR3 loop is CASSEPNRVTLHF. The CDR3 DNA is TGTGCCAGCAGCGAGCCGAACAGGGTAACCCTCCACTTT.

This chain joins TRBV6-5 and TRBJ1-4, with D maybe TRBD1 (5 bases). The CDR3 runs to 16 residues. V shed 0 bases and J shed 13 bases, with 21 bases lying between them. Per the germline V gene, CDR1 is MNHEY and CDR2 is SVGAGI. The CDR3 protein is CASSYSISAWGGRLFF. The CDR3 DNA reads TGTGCCAGCAGTTACTCGATCTCGGCGTGGGGCGGTCGACTGTTTTTT.

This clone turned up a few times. CDR3 in amino acids: CAWSSGDGNTIYF. The DNA of the CDR3 is TGTGCCTGGAGTTCAGGGGATGGAAACACCATATATTTT. The genes are TRBV30 and TRBJ1-3, with TRBD1 as a possible D gene (6 bases). V lost 2 bases to trimming and J lost 3 bases, with 8 bases between them. The CDR3 has 13 residues. Germline values: CDR1 GTSNPN, CDR2 SVGIG (reference sequence).

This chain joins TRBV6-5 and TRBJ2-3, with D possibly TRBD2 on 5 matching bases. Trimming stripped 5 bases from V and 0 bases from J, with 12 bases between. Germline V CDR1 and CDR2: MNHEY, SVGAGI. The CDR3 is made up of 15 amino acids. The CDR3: CASSRSGASTDTQYF. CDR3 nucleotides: TGTGCCAGCAGTAGGAGCGGAGCTAGCACAGATACGCAGTATTTT.

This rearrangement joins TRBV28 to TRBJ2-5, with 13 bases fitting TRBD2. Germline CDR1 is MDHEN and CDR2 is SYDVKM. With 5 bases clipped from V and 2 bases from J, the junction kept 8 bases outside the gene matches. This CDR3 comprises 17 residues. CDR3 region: CASSRLAGGPPQETQYF. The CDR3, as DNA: TGTGCCAGCAGTCGACTAGCGGGGGGCCCCCCACAAGAGACCCAGTACTTC.

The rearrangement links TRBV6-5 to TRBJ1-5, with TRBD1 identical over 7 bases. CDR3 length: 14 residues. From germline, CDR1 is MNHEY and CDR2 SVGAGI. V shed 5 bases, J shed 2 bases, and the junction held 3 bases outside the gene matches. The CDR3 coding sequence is TGTGCCAGCAGTACTACAGGGGGCAATCAGCCCCAGCATTTT. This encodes CASSTTGGNQPQHF.

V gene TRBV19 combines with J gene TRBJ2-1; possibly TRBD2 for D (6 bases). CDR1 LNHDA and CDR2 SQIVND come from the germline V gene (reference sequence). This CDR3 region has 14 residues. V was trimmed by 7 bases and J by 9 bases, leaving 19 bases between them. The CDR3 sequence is CASNSGRSVGEQFF. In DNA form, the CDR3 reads TGTGCCAGTAATAGCGGAAGGAGTGTGGGTGAGCAGTTCTTC.

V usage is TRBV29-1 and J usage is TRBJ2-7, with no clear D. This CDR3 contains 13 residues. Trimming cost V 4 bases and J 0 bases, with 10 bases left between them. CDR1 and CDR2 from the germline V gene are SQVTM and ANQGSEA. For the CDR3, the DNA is TGCAGCGTTGCGGAGTTATACTCCTACGAGCAGTACTTC. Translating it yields CSVAELYSYEQYF.

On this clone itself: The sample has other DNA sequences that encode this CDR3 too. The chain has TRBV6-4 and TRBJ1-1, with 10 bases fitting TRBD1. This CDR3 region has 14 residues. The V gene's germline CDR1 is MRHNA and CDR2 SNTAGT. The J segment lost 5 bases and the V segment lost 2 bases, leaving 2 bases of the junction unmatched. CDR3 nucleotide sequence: TGTGCCAGCAGTGACACGGACAGGGGGACTGAAGCTTTCTTT. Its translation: CASSDTDRGTEAFF.

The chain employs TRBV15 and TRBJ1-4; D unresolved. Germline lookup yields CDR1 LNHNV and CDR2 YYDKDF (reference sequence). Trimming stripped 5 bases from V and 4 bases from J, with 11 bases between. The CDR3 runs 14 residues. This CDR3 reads CATSDGGVNEKLFF. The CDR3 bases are TGTGCCACCAGCGATGGCGGGGTTAATGAAAAACTGTTTTTT.